The rows below give T cell receptor beta chains drawn from one sample of a study of cytomegalovirus exposure and HLA in healthy donors. The assay was immunoSEQ multiplex PCR, and TCRdb's table has in-frame clones only and misses some. Here the sample spans about 100,000 clones, 65% to 75% being singletons. Sequenced input: PBMCs. All receptors come from a female donor in good health and CMV-seropositive. CDR3s leave out the opening cysteine and the closing phenylalanine or tryptophan. Clone size is not always given. Where it is, it says once, few, many or a class for expanded clones.

TRBJ1-2	-	TRBV30	AWSRQGASLLS
TRBJ1-1	-	TRBV28	ASSAPTRGQAEAF
TRBJ1-6	-	TRBV6-5	ASSYTGKNSPLH
TRBJ2-3	few	TRBV5-4	ASSFGQQLDTQY
TRBJ1-2	once	TRBV20-1	SATSDYGYT
TRBJ1-3	-	TRBV11-2	ASSPERGSGNTIY
TRBJ1-4	-	TRBV6-5	ASSYAGRLGEKLF
TRBJ1-1	-	TRBV6-1	ASSEVRDTEAF
TRBJ1-1	-	TRBV19	ATEESFGQGGSEAF
TRBJ2-1	-	TRBV7-2	ASSPPRLAGGLNEQF
TRBJ1-5	-	TRBV19	ASMGTENQPQH
TRBJ2-7	-	TRBV5-1	ASSPTTAGVSEQY
TRBJ1-1	once	TRBV6-1	ASGGQGATEAF
TRBJ2-5	-	TRBV30	AWRGSLALETQY
TRBJ1-2	few	TRBV28	ASSAGTGIPPLYGYT
-	-	TRBV2	ASYKTGSYEQY
TRBJ2-2	-	TRBV7-8	ASIDRGHTGELF
TRBJ1-4	few	TRBV2	ASSVEGGEKLF
TRBJ2-1	-	TRBV28	ASSWGGVGYNEQF
TRBJ2-7	-	TRBV4-1	ASSQEGKGFSYEQY
TRBJ2-7	-	TRBV2	ASSRGLYSYEQY
-	-	TRBV5-1	ASSLGAVAYEQY
TRBJ1-2	-	TRBV6-1	ASSEVGTGINYGYT
TRBJ1-1	-	TRBV20-1	SATSNGEAF
TRBJ2-3	few	TRBV6-5	ASNGGAADTQY
TRBJ1-2	-	TRBV16	ASSQYLTLYGYT
TRBJ1-2	-	TRBV25-1	ASGPGTGQANYGYT
TRBJ2-1	-	TRBV7-6	ASSPGTSGYNEQF
TRBJ2-2	once	TRBV29-1	SVDEGTNTGELF
TRBJ1-2	-	TRBV5-4	ASSLWGQGPLFGT
TRBJ1-3	-	TRBV6-6	ASSQGTFLGNTIY
TRBJ2-2	-	TRBV5-4	ASSLLGTSSGELF
TRBJ2-2	-	TRBV6-5	ASSYSLAANTGELF
TRBJ2-2	-	TRBV6-4	ASSESAGGHRELF
TRBJ2-7	-	TRBV18	ASSPGTGASYEQY
TRBJ2-7	-	TRBV28	ASSGGVREQY
TRBJ1-6	many	TRBV9	ASSVNNSPLH
TRBJ2-7	few	TRBV7-6	ASSLGGGGLQY
TRBJ1-2	few	TRBV7-9	ASDSLYYGYT
TRBJ2-5	-	TRBV14	ASSSRILTRTLRQETQY
TRBJ2-3	-	TRBV5-1	ASYQGTDTQY
TRBJ2-5	-	TRBV7-9	ASSSPRGQETQY
TRBJ2-5	-	TRBV12-5	ATPVLKSVETQY
TRBJ1-2	-	TRBV7-2	ASSLGAGGNYGYT
TRBJ1-2	-	TRBV29-1	SVEGVAGGIGYGYT
TRBJ1-4	few	TRBV9	ASSVRPGTGEFRVGEKLF
TRBJ2-5	-	TRBV7-9	ASSLGLAGGGGETQY
TRBJ1-5	-	TRBV28	ASSPTGGARPQH
TRBJ2-2	once	TRBV30	AWSVHADTGELF
TRBJ2-3	few	TRBV5-1	ASSYSETQY
TRBJ1-1	-	TRBV28	ASTLGASRNTEAF
TRBJ2-7	-	TRBV5-1	ASSGGLYSYEQY
TRBJ1-1	-	TRBV29-1	SVTRSDTEAF
TRBJ1-5	-	TRBV30	AWSDSDHQPQH
TRBJ1-4	-	TRBV28	ASRSGLAGEKLF
TRBJ2-2	-	TRBV29-1	SVEYGGRGTGELF
TRBJ1-2	-	TRBV11-2	ASSLDNSRYGYT
TRBJ1-5	-	TRBV30	AWSVSARGNQPQH
TRBJ2-3	few	TRBV5-1	ASSNGGRETQY